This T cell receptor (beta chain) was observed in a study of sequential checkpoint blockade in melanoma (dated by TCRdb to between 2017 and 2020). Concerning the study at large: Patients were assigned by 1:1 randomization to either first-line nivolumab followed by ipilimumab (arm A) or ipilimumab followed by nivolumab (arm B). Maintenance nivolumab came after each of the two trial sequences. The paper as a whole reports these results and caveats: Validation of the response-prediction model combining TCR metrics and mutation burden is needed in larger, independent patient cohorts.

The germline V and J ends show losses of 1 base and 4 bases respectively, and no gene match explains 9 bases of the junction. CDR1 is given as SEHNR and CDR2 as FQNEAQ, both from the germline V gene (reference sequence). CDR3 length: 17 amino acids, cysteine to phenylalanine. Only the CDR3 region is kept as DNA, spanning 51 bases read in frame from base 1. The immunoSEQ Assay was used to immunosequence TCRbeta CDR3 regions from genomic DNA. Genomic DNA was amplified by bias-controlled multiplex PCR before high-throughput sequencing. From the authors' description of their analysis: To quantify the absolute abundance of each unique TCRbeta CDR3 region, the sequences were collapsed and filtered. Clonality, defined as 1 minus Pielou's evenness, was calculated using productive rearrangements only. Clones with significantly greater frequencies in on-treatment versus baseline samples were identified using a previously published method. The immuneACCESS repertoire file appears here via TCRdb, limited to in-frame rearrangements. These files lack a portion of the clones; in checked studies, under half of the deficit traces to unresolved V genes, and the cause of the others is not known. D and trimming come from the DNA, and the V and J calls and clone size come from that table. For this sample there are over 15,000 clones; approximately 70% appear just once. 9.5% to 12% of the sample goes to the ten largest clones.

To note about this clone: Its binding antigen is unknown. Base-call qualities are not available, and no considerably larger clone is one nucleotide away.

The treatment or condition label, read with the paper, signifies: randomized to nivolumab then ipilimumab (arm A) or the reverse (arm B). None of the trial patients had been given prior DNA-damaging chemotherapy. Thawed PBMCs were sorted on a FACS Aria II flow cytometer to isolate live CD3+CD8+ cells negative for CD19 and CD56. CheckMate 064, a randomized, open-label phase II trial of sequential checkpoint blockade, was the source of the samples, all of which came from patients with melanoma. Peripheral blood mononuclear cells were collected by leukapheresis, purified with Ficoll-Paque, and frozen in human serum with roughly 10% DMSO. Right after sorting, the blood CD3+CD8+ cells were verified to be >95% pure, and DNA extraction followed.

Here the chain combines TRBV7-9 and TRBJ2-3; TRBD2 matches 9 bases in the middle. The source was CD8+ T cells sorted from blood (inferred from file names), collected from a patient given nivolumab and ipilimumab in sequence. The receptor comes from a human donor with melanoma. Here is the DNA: TGTGCCAGCAGCTTAGTTTCGGCTAGCGGGAACTCAGATACGCAGTATTTT. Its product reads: CASSLVSASGNSDTQYF.